Each of the 28 T cell receptor beta chains below was sequenced from the same sample in a study of cytomegalovirus exposure and HLA in healthy donors (dated by TCRdb to 2015 to 2018). Preparation of the library involved the immunoSEQ multiplex PCR assay. TCRdb took this table from immuneACCESS and kept in-frame rearrangements with V and J called. Such tables lack part of the clones; where checked against another copy, unresolved V genes explain under half of the gap, and the rest is unexplained. Counted in this sample were more than 300,000 clones; 86% of them appeared once. The top ten clonotypes cover 0.8% to 0.85% of the sample. Sequences were obtained from PBMCs. These TCRs come from a woman under 30 in good health and CMV-seronegative.

The chain combines TRBV6-1 with TRBJ2-3; the D gene is possibly TRBD2 (6 bases). Trimming took off 4 bases at V and 6 bases at J, with 17 bases between the two ends. CDR3 size: 15 residues. Germline V CDR1 and CDR2: MNHNS, SASEGT. The CDR3: CASSARLGSGDTQYF. The CDR3 DNA reads as TGTGCCAGCAGTGCCCGGTTGGGGAGCGGGGATACGCAGTATTTT.

The chain has TRBV7-6 and TRBJ1-6; D is perhaps TRBD1 (5 bases). Looked up from germline, CDR1 is SGHVS and CDR2 is FNYEAQ. The CDR3 is 18 amino acids. Trimming cost V 5 bases and J 8 bases, with 25 bases left between them. The CDR3 nucleotides read TGTGCCAGCAGCCCAGTTTTAGGTAGGGGATCATCGGATTCACCCCTCCACTTT. Amino acids: CASSPVLGRGSSDSPLHF.

The chain joins TRBV7-9 to TRBJ2-5; D ambiguous. The CDR3 length is 13 residues. Germline CDR1 reads SEHNR; CDR2 reads FQNEAQ (reference sequence). The V gene lost 2 bases and the J gene lost 1 base, with 5 bases spanning the gap. CDR3 sequence: CASSLTAQETQYF. The CDR3 DNA is TGTGCCAGCAGCTTAACTGCCCAAGAGACCCAGTACTTC.

This clone was seen just once. The V and J genes are TRBV11-2 and TRBJ2-2, with D tentatively TRBD1 (6 bases). Trimming pared 1 base from V and 5 bases from J, leaving 14 bases between. Germline V gene sequence: CDR1 SGHAT, CDR2 FQNNGV. The CDR3 runs to 16 residues. CDR3 sequence reads: CASSLVRAGVTGELFF. As DNA, the CDR3 is TGTGCCAGCAGCTTAGTAAGGGCAGGGGTAACCGGGGAGCTGTTTTTT.

The CDR3 sequence is CASNGQGAGEQYF. CDR3 sequence (DNA): TGTGCCAGCAACGGACAGGGGGCGGGGGAGCAGTACTTC. V is TRBV2 and J is TRBJ2-7, with TRBD1 matching 11 bases. CDR3 length: 13 amino acids. The V and J ends lost 7 bases and 7 bases, in that order; junction bases with no gene match: 6. Germline lookup yields CDR1 SNHLY and CDR2 FYNNEI. Drawing the rest from reference TRBV2 and TRBJ2-7, the complete variable domain is EPEVTQTPSHQVTQMGQEVILRCVPISNHLYFYWYRQILGQKVEFLVSFYNNEISEKSEIFDDQFSVERPDGSNFTLKIRSTKLEDSAMYFCASNGQGAGEQYFGPGTRLTVT.

The chain joins TRBV4-1 to TRBJ2-3; no definite D call. Germline CDR1 and CDR2: MGHRA and YSYEKL. This CDR3 contains 17 residues. Trimming shortened V by 0 bases and J by 6 bases, and 19 bases separated the two germline ends. The CDR3 is CASSQDSQIPTDDTQYF. The CDR3 bases are TGCGCCAGCAGCCAAGATTCGCAGATTCCCACAGATGATACGCAGTATTTT.

The chain combines TRBV7-8 with TRBJ2-5; TRBD2 agrees at 9 bases. Germline V CDR1 and CDR2: SGHVS, FQNEAQ. This CDR3 spans 17 amino acids. The trim removed 0 bases at V and 2 bases at J, leaving 7 bases unmatched. CDR3 sequence: CASSLARGGAIQETQYF. In DNA form, the CDR3 reads TGTGCCAGCAGCTTAGCGCGGGGGGGTGCTATACAAGAGACCCAGTACTTC.

The genes are TRBV28 and TRBJ1-2; the match to TRBD1 covers 9 bases. J gave up 4 bases and V 11 bases, and 11 bases lay outside the gene matches. Germline V gene lookup returns CDR1 MDHEN and CDR2 SYDVKM. The CDR3 is made up of 14 amino acids. The CDR3 bases are TGTGCCGTTCACAGGGGGCCCCCTCTCTATGGCTACACCTTC. Its translation: CAVHRGPPLYGYTF.

J is TRBJ2-3 and V is TRBV5-1; 9 bases match TRBD2. The V and J ends lost 4 bases and 2 bases, in that order; junction bases with no gene match: 14. The germline V gene has CDR1 SGHRS and CDR2 YFSETQ. This CDR3 has 18 amino acids. The CDR3 bases are TGCGCCAGCAGCGCCACCGGGACTAGCCTCGCTCCCACAGATACGCAGTATTTT. Residues: CASSATGTSLAPTDTQYF.

The chain links TRBV30 to TRBJ2-6; a weak D match, TRBD1 (6 bases). This CDR3 region has 16 residues. The V end was cut by 0 bases, the J end by 4 bases, with 13 bases between. Germline values: CDR1 GTSNPN, CDR2 SVGIG (reference sequence). CDR3 sequence: CAWSVQGWYGANVLTF. The CDR3 coding sequence is TGTGCCTGGAGTGTACAGGGCTGGTACGGGGCCAACGTCCTGACTTTC.

V usage is TRBV4-1 and J usage is TRBJ2-3; TRBD2 matches at 8 bases. Losses at the gene ends were 5 bases for V and 2 bases for J; bases not matched to a gene: 3. CDR1 is MGHRA, CDR2 YSYEKL, per germline. The CDR3 is 14 amino acids. In DNA, the CDR3 is TGCGCCAGCAGCTCGGGACTAGTCACAGATACGCAGTATTTT. Amino acids: CASSSGLVTDTQYF.

The chain links TRBV6-6 to TRBJ2-2, with 7 bases fitting TRBD2. J gave up 5 bases and V 0 bases, and 0 bases lay outside the gene matches. The CDR3 has 14 residues. Germline values: CDR1 MNHNY, CDR2 SVGAGI (reference sequence). As DNA, the CDR3 is TGTGCCAGCAGTTACTCGGGAGGGACCGGGGAGCTGTTTTTT. Its protein is CASSYSGGTGELFF.

On this clone itself: Other DNA variants within this sample encode the same CDR3. The chain recombines TRBV6-5 with TRBJ1-1; D unresolved. This CDR3 is built from 12 residues. With 6 bases removed from V and 2 bases from J, the gap between germline ends came to 7 bases. Per germline, CDR1 MNHEY and CDR2 SVGAGI. The CDR3 coding sequence is TGTGCCAGCAGCCGTCTTAACACTGAAGCTTTCTTT. Protein sequence: CASSRLNTEAFF.

This rearrangement joins TRBV28 to TRBJ2-7, with TRBD2 matching over 11 bases. Trimming cost V 7 bases and J 1 base; bases outside gene matches: 6. CDR1 MDHEN and CDR2 SYDVKM come from the germline V gene. This CDR3 has 15 residues. In DNA form, the CDR3 reads TGTGCCAGCACGCCGACTAGCGGGACATCCTACGAGCAGTACTTC. It is translated as CASTPTSGTSYEQYF.

V and J are TRBV28 and TRBJ2-5; 8 bases line up with TRBD1. Germline V gene lookup returns CDR1 MDHEN and CDR2 SYDVKM. The CDR3 extends over 15 amino acids. The junction had 7 bases not matched to a gene; V was cut back by 4 bases and J by 3 bases. The CDR3 is CASSSQGAGKETQYF. Here the CDR3 DNA reads TGTGCCAGCAGTTCCCAGGGGGCAGGTAAAGAGACCCAGTACTTC.

This clone has just one count. CDR3 loop: CASSSKQGPSIEEFF. In nucleotides, the CDR3 is TGTGCCAGCAGTTCTAAACAGGGGCCATCCATCGAGGAGTTCTTC. The chain joins TRBV28 to TRBJ2-1, with TRBD1 identical over 7 bases. With V trimmed by 4 bases and J by 14 bases, 17 bases remained unmatched. The CDR3 has 15 residues. The germline gives CDR1 MDHEN, CDR2 SYDVKM.

This clone occurred a few times. The chain has TRBV2 and TRBJ2-7; 7 nucleotides align to TRBD2. There are 12 residues in the CDR3. Germline-derived CDR1 and CDR2 are SNHLY and FYNNEI. The ends lost 7 bases at V and 6 bases at J; junction bases unmatched: 6. The CDR3 region has the DNA TGTGCCAGCACGAGGGAGGGCCGCGAGCAGTACTTC. Protein sequence: CASTREGREQYF.

In this sample, this clone turned up once. V gene TRBV6-4 combines with J gene TRBJ1-2; D not certain. Trimming left V 4 bases short and J 8 bases short, with 23 bases between. Germline V gives CDR1 MRHNA, CDR2 SNTAGT. The CDR3 is 16 amino acids. CDR3 sequence reads: CASSVVSREAPEGYTF. DNA of the CDR3: TGTGCCAGCAGTGTGGTCTCTAGGGAGGCCCCCGAAGGCTACACCTTC.

The rearrangement joins TRBV4-1 to TRBJ1-4; no clear D. V lost 3 bases to trimming and J lost 4 bases, with 6 bases between them. The CDR3 is made up of 13 amino acids. Germline lookup yields CDR1 MGHRA and CDR2 YSYEKL. The CDR3 sequence is CASSQTGNEKLFF. As DNA, the CDR3 is TGCGCCAGCAGCCAGACGGGTAATGAAAAACTGTTTTTT.

Comments on this clone: This CDR3 is also generated by other DNA sequences in the sample. This rearrangement joins TRBV29-1 to TRBJ2-5; D may be TRBD2 (6 bases). In germline, CDR1 is SQVTM, CDR2 ANQGSEA. This CDR3 has 10 residues. Here the CDR3 DNA reads TGCAGTGGCGGAGGGGAGACCCAGTACTTC. It is translated as CSGGGETQYF.

The rearrangement links TRBV9 to TRBJ2-3; a possible D gene is TRBD2 (5 bases). Trimming removed 0 bases at V and 3 bases at J, with 14 bases between. Germline V gene lookup returns CDR1 SGDLS and CDR2 YYNGEE. There are 16 residues in the CDR3. CDR3 sequence reads: CASSVGRLGQTDTQYF. The CDR3, as DNA: TGTGCCAGCAGCGTAGGGAGGCTAGGTCAAACAGATACGCAGTATTTT.

The chain has TRBV30 and TRBJ2-7; tentatively, D is TRBD1 (5 bases). CDR1 GTSNPN and CDR2 SVGIG come from the germline V gene (reference sequence). The CDR3 runs 12 residues. V dropped 3 bases and J dropped 5 bases, with 11 bases sitting between them. The CDR3 here is CAWRAGYDEQYF. In DNA form, the CDR3 reads TGTGCCTGGAGGGCAGGGTACGACGAGCAGTACTTC.

This chain links TRBV28 with TRBJ2-7; 9 positions agree with TRBD2. The CDR3 has 16 residues. Germline V gene data show CDR1 as MDHEN and CDR2 as SYDVKM. The trim removed 4 bases at V and 4 bases at J, leaving 11 bases unmatched. The CDR3: CASSSQGLAGAYEQYF. The CDR3 nucleotides read TGTGCCAGCAGTTCCCAAGGATTAGCGGGGGCATACGAGCAGTACTTC.

This clone has only a few counts. The chain employs TRBV19 and TRBJ1-5; TRBD1 matches 8 bases. V was clipped by 7 bases and J by 9 bases; unmatched bases: 8. CDR1 LNHDA and CDR2 SQIVND come from the germline V gene (reference sequence). There are 13 residues in the CDR3. CDR3 bases: TGTGCCAGTACGGACAGGGTGTCTAGGCCCCAGCATTTT. Residues: CASTDRVSRPQHF.

The chain has TRBV27 and TRBJ2-7, with no clear D. Germline V gives CDR1 MNHEY, CDR2 SMNVEV (reference sequence). The CDR3 has 14 residues. Trimming left V 5 bases short and J 1 base short, with 12 bases between. CDR3 protein: CASSLRSGSYEQYF. CDR3 nucleotide sequence: TGTGCCAGCAGTCTCCGATCCGGGTCCTACGAGCAGTACTTC.

The genes are TRBV5-4 and TRBJ2-5; 8 nucleotides match TRBD2. The V segment lost 3 bases and the J segment 5 bases; nucleotides outside the gene matches: 15. This CDR3 region has 17 residues. Looked up from germline, CDR1 is SGHNT and CDR2 is YYREEE (reference sequence). The CDR3 loop is CASSSPLSSGAHETQYF. In DNA form, the CDR3 reads TGTGCCAGCAGCTCACCCCTAAGTAGCGGGGCTCACGAGACCCAGTACTTC.

V usage is TRBV6-5 and J usage is TRBJ1-3; 7 nucleotides match TRBD1. The CDR3 has 15 residues. V shed 6 bases, J shed 3 bases, and the junction held 8 bases outside the gene matches. Germline CDR1 is MNHEY and CDR2 is SVGAGI. The CDR3 DNA reads TGTGCCAGCAGCCGACAGGGAAGGGATGGAAACACCATATATTTT. Protein product: CASSRQGRDGNTIYF.

The CDR3 DNA is TGTGCCAGCAGCTTATGGCCCAGGGGGCGAGACCCCTACGAGCAGTACTTC. Translating it yields CASSLWPRGRDPYEQYF. V usage is TRBV7-6 and J usage is TRBJ2-7; 8 bases line up with TRBD1. Looked up from germline, CDR1 is SGHVS and CDR2 is FNYEAQ. The CDR3 has 17 residues. Germline trimming cut 2 bases from V and 2 bases from J; bases unmatched to any gene: 11.